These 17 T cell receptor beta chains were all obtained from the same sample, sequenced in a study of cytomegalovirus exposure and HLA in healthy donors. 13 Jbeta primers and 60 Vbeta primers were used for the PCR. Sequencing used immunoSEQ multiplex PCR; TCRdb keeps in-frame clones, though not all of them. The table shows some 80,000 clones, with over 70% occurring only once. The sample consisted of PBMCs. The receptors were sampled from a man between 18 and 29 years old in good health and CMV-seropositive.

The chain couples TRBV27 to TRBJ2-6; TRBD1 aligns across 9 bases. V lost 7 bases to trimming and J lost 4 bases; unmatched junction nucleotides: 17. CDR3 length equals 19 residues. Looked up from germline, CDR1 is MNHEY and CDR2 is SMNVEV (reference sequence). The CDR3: CASTLRTGVPFTGANVLTF. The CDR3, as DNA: TGTGCCAGCACCTTACGGACAGGGGTTCCCTTCACGGGGGCCAACGTCCTGACTTTC.

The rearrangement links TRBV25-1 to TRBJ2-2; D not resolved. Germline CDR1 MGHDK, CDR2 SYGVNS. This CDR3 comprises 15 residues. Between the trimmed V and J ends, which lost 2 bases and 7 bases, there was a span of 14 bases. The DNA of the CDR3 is TGTGCCAGCAGTGAAGTTGGTGTGTACGGCGGGGAGCTGTTTTTT. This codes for CASSEVGVYGGELFF.

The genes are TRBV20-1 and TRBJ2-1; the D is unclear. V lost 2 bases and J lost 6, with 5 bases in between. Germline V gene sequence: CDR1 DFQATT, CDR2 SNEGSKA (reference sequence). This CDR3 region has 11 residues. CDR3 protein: CSARLVNEQFF. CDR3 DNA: TGCAGTGCTAGACTTGTCAATGAGCAGTTCTTC.

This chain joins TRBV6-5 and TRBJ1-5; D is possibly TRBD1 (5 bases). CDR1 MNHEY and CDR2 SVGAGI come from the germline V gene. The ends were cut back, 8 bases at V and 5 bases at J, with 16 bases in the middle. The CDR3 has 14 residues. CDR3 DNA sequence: TGTGCCAGCCGGGGGACCCGTCCGGATCAGCCCCAGCATTTT. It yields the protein CASRGTRPDQPQHF.

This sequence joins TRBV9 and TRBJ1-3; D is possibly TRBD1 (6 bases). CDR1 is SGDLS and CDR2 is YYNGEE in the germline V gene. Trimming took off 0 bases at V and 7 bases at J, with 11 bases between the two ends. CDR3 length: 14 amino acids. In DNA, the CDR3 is TGTGCCAGCAGCGTAGAGGGACATGGGAACACCATATATTTT. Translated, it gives CASSVEGHGNTIYF.

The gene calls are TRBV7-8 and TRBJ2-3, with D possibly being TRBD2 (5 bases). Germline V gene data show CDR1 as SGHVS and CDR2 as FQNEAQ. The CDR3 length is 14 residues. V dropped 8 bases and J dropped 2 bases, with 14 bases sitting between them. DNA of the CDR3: TGTGCCAGCCAAAGCGGACTCTTCACAGATACGCAGTATTTT. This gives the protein CASQSGLFTDTQYF.

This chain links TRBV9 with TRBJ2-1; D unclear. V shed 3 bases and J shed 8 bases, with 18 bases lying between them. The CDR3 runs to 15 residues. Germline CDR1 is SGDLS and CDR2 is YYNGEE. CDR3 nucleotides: TGTGCCAGCAGCGCATACTCATTGGGCCCAGATGAGCAGTTCTTC. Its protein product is CASSAYSLGPDEQFF.

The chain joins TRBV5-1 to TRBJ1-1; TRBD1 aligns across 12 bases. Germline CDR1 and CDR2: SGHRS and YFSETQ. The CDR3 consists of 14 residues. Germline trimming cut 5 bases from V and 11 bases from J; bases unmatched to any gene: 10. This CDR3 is CASRPGTGGDSAFF. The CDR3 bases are TGCGCCAGCAGACCGGGGACAGGGGGCGATTCTGCTTTCTTT.

The CDR3 region is CAIRKEAQETQYF. The CDR3 DNA reads TGTGCCATCAGGAAGGAGGCCCAAGAGACCCAGTACTTC. V gene TRBV10-3 combines with J gene TRBJ2-5; a possible D gene is TRBD2 (5 bases). Germline V gene lookup returns CDR1 ENHRY and CDR2 SYGVKD. With 6 bases removed from V and 1 base from J, the gap between germline ends came to 9 bases. The length of the CDR3 is 13 residues.

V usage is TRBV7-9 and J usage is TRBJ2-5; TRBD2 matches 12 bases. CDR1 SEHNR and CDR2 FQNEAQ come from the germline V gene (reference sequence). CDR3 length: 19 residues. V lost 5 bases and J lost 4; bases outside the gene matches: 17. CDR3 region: CASSPGGLAGPLRAETQYF. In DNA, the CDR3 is TGTGCCAGCAGCCCAGGAGGACTAGCGGGACCCTTAAGGGCAGAGACCCAGTACTTC.

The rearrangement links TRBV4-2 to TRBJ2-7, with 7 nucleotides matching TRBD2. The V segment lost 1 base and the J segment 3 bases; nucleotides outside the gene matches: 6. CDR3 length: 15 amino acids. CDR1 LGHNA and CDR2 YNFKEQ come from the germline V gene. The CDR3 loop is CASSQGLAVGYEQYF. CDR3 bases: TGTGCCAGCAGCCAAGGGCTAGCGGTAGGCTACGAGCAGTACTTC.

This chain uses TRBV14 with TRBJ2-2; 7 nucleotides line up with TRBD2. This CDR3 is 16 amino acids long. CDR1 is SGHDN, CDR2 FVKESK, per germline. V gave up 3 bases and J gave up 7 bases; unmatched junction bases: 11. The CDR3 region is CASSHLRTSFLGELFF. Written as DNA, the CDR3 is TGTGCCAGCAGCCACCTTCGGACTAGTTTTCTCGGGGAGCTGTTTTTT.

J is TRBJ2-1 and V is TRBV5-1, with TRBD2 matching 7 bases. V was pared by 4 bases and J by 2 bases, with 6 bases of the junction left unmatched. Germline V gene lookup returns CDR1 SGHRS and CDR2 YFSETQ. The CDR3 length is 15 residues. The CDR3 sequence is CASSSSGQTYNEQFF. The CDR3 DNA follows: TGCGCCAGCAGCAGTAGCGGGCAAACCTACAATGAGCAGTTCTTC. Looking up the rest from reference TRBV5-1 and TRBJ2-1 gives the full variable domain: KAGVTQTPRYLIKTRGQQVTLSCSPISGHRSVSWYQQTPGQGLQFLFEYFSETQRNKGNFPGRFSGRQFSNSRSEMNVSTLELGDSALYLCASSSSGQTYNEQFFGPGTRLTVL.

CDR3 nucleotide sequence: TGTGCCAGCAGTTACGGAGGTAGCTCCTACAATGAGCAGTTCTTC. Translation gives CASSYGGSSYNEQFF. The V and J genes are TRBV6-5 and TRBJ2-1, with D perhaps TRBD2 (5 bases). The germline CDR1 and CDR2 sequences are MNHEY and SVGAGI. There are 15 residues in the CDR3. The V end lost 2 bases, the J end lost 0 bases, and 8 bases lay between the germline ends.

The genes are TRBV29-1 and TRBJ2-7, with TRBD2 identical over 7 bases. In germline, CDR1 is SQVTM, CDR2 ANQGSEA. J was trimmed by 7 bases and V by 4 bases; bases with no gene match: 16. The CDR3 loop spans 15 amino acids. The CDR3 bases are TGCAGCGTTGCCGGACTAGACGGCGTCAGTGGGGAGCAGTACTTC. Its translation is CSVAGLDGVSGEQYF.

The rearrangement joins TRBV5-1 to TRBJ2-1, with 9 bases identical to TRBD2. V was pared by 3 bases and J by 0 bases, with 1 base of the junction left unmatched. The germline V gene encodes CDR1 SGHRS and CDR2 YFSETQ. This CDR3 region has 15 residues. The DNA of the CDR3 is TGCGCCAGCAGCTATAGCGGGAGCTCCTACAATGAGCAGTTCTTC. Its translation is CASSYSGSSYNEQFF.

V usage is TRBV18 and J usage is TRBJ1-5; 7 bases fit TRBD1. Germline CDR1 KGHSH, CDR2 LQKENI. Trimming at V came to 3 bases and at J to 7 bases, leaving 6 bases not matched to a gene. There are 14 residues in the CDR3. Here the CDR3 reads CASSPRQGGQPQHF. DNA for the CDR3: TGTGCCAGCTCACCCCGACAGGGCGGGCAGCCCCAGCATTTT. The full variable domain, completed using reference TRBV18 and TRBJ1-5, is NAGVMQNPRHLVRRRGQEARLRCSPMKGHSHVYWYRQLPEEGLKFMVYLQKENIIDESGMPKERFSAEFPKEGPSILRIQQVVRGDSAAYFCASSPRQGGQPQHFGDGTRLSIL.